These 16 T cell receptor beta chains originate from one sample sequenced in a study of cytomegalovirus exposure and HLA in healthy donors. Primers: 60 Vbeta forward and 13 Jbeta reverse. Sequencing was performed with immunoSEQ multiplex PCR; in TCRdb, only in-frame clones are kept and a portion is missing. This table has some 87,000 clones, 65% to 85% appearing once. Sequenced: PBMCs. These TCRs come from a man younger than 40 in good health and CMV-seronegative.

The chain uses TRBV5-1 and TRBJ1-1, with D hard to call. CDR3 size: 14 residues. Germline-derived CDR1 and CDR2 are SGHRS and YFSETQ. V lost 0 bases and J lost 0, with 6 bases in between. Written as DNA, the CDR3 is TGCGCCAGCAGCTTGGTCGCGGTGAACACTGAAGCTTTCTTT. As protein: CASSLVAVNTEAFF.

DNA of the CDR3: TGTGCCAGCTCCCCGGGTTTGTCGAACACTGAAGCTTTCTTT. Its translation is CASSPGLSNTEAFF. The genes are TRBV18 and TRBJ1-1; D is ambiguous. V lost 6 bases to trimming and J lost 1 base, with 12 bases between them. Per the germline V gene, CDR1 is KGHSH and CDR2 is LQKENI. The CDR3 has 14 amino acids.

This clone was counted between two and nine times. The chain combines TRBV9 with TRBJ1-2, with D possibly matching TRBD1 (5 bases). V shed 0 bases and J shed 3 bases, with 9 bases lying between them. The CDR3 length is 14 residues. Germline V gene sequence: CDR1 SGDLS, CDR2 YYNGEE. CDR3 residues: CASSVAGRDYGYTF. The CDR3 coding sequence is TGTGCCAGCAGCGTAGCGGGCAGGGACTATGGCTACACCTTC.

The chain employs TRBV19 and TRBJ1-1; 11 nucleotides align to TRBD1. Germline V lookup: CDR1 LNHDA, CDR2 SQIVND (reference sequence). J gave up 6 bases and V 5 bases, and 5 bases lay outside the gene matches. This CDR3 contains 14 residues. CDR3 residues: CASSGPDRGPEAFF. CDR3 nucleotide sequence: TGTGCCAGTAGTGGACCGGACAGGGGGCCTGAAGCTTTCTTT.

This clone was counted a single time. This rearrangement joins TRBV4-3 to TRBJ1-1, with D possibly TRBD1 on 6 matching bases. The ends were cut back, 3 bases at V and 5 bases at J, with 16 bases in the middle. CDR1 is LGHNA, CDR2 YSLEER, per germline. The CDR3 is 15 residues long. CDR3 protein: CASSHNQGIETEAFF. The CDR3, as DNA: TGCGCCAGCAGCCACAACCAGGGGATTGAGACTGAAGCTTTCTTT.

This chain connects TRBV7-6 to TRBJ2-7; 7 bases map to TRBD1. V trimming: 1 base; J trimming: 0 bases; junction bases outside the gene matches: 12. CDR1 and CDR2 from the germline V gene are SGHVS and FNYEAQ. The CDR3 runs 18 residues. CDR3 DNA: TGTGCCAGCAGCTTAGAAACTAGGGACAGTTGGCGCTCCTACGAGCAGTACTTC. It specifies CASSLETRDSWRSYEQYF.

This chain links TRBV5-1 with TRBJ2-7; D may be TRBD1 (6 bases). Germline V gene lookup returns CDR1 SGHRS and CDR2 YFSETQ. V was clipped by 3 bases and J by 3 bases, with 16 bases between them. The CDR3 is 15 residues long. The DNA for the CDR3 is TGCGCCAGCAGCTCGCTGACAGGTTCGGTCTACGAGCAGTACGTC. Amino acid sequence: CASSSLTGSVYEQYV.

V gene TRBV5-1 combines with J gene TRBJ2-2; maybe TRBD2 (6 bases). The CDR3 has 14 amino acids. Trimming cost V 2 bases and J 5 bases, with 10 bases left between them. CDR1 SGHRS and CDR2 YFSETQ come from the germline V gene. CDR3 amino acids: CASSFFRETGELFF. CDR3 coding DNA: TGCGCCAGCAGCTTCTTCCGGGAGACCGGGGAGCTGTTTTTT.

The V gene is TRBV4-1, the J gene TRBJ2-7; TRBD1 agrees at 8 bases. The trim removed 1 base at V and 1 base at J, leaving 6 bases unmatched. The CDR3 spans 16 residues. Germline V gives CDR1 MGHRA, CDR2 YSYEKL. The CDR3 spells CASSQVGTGISYEQYF. In DNA, the CDR3 is TGCGCCAGCAGCCAAGTTGGGACAGGAATATCCTACGAGCAGTACTTC.

The chain links TRBV4-3 to TRBJ2-1, with D perhaps TRBD1 (5 bases). Germline-derived CDR1 and CDR2 are LGHNA and YSLEER. The V end was cut by 3 bases, the J end by 0 bases, with 15 bases between. The CDR3 loop spans 17 amino acids. The CDR3 is CASSQSLTASSYNEQFF. CDR3 coding DNA: TGCGCCAGCAGCCAGAGTTTGACAGCCAGCTCCTACAATGAGCAGTTCTTC.

The genes are TRBV5-6 and TRBJ2-7; a possible D gene is TRBD1 (5 bases). Per the germline V gene, CDR1 is SGHDT and CDR2 is YYEEEE. Deletions cut 4 bases from V and 7 bases from J, with 18 bases between. CDR3 size: 14 residues. The DNA of the CDR3 is TGTGCCAGCAGCAAACGTTCTGACAGCCCGGAGCAGTACTTC. This encodes CASSKRSDSPEQYF.

The rearrangement uses TRBV10-3 and TRBJ2-7; TRBD2 aligns across 9 bases. Germline assignment: CDR1 ENHRY and CDR2 SYGVKD. Trimming removed 4 bases from V and 2 bases from J; junction bases left unmatched: 6. This CDR3 spans 15 amino acids. CDR3 DNA sequence: TGTGCCATCAGTGGGGCGGGGGGGGTAGCCTACGAGCAGTACTTC. Protein product: CAISGAGGVAYEQYF.

This clone was counted only a few times. This chain joins TRBV2 and TRBJ2-6; maybe TRBD1 (5 bases). The V and J ends lost 1 base and 2 bases respectively, with 6 bases between them. The CDR3 spans 15 residues. Germline lookup yields CDR1 SNHLY and CDR2 FYNNEI. The CDR3 is CASSEEGAGANVLTF. DNA for the CDR3: TGTGCCAGCAGTGAAGAAGGGGCTGGGGCCAACGTCCTGACTTTC.

The chain is built from TRBV6-4 and TRBJ2-1; D might be TRBD2 (5 bases). Germline CDR1 is MRHNA and CDR2 is SNTAGT. The ends were cut back, 3 bases at V and 5 bases at J, with 14 bases in the middle. The CDR3 is made up of 15 amino acids. Here the CDR3 reads CASSEKAEAHNEQFF. The CDR3 DNA reads TGTGCCAGCAGTGAGAAAGCGGAGGCCCACAATGAGCAGTTCTTC.

V is TRBV7-2 and J is TRBJ2-5, with 7 bases identical to TRBD2. J was trimmed by 5 bases and V by 6 bases; bases with no gene match: 12. The CDR3 consists of 15 residues. Looked up from germline, CDR1 is SGHTA and CDR2 is FQGNSA. The CDR3 region has the DNA TGTGCCAGCAGTCTTACGAGCGGGGCCCTGGAGACCCAGTACTTC. Translated, it gives CASSLTSGALETQYF.

The chain carries TRBV13 and TRBJ1-3, with TRBD1 identical over 7 bases. With 4 bases clipped from V and 4 bases from J, the junction kept 13 bases outside the gene matches. The CDR3 loop spans 17 amino acids. Germline V gene sequence: CDR1 PRHDT, CDR2 FYEKMQ (reference sequence). The DNA of the CDR3 is TGTGCCAGCAGCTATCCCACAGGGGTCGACCCGGGAAACACCATATATTTT. This sequence encodes CASSYPTGVDPGNTIYF.